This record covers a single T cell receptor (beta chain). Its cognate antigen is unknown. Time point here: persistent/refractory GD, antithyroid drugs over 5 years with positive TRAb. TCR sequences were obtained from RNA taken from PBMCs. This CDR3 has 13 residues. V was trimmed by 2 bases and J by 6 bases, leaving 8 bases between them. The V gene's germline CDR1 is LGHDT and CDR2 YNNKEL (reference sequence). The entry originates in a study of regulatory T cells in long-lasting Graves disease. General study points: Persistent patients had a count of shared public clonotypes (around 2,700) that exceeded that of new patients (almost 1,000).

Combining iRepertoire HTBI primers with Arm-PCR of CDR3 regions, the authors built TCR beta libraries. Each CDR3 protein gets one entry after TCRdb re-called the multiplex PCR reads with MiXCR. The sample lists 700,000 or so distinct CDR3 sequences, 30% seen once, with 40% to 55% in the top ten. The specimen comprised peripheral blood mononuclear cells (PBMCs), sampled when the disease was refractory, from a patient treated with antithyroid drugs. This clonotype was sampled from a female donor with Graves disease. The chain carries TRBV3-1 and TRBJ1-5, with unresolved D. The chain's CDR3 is CASSQQDFQPQHF. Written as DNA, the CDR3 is TGTGCCAGCAGCCAACAGGATTTTCAGCCCCAGCATTTT.